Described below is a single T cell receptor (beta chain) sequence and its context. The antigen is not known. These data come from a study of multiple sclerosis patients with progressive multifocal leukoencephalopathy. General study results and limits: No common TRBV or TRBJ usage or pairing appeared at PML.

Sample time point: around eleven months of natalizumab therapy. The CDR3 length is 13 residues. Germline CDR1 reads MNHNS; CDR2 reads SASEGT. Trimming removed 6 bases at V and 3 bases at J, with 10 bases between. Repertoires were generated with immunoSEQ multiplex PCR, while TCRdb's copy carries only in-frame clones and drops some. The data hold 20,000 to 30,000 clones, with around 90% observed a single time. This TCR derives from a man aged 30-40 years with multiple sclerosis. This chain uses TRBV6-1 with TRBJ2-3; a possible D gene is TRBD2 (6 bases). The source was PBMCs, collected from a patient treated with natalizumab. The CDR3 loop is CASSSRGTDTQYF. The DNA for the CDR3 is TGTGCCAGCAGCTCTCGGGGGACAGATACGCAGTATTTT.